A single sample is the source of the 30 T cell receptor beta chains below, sequenced in a study of T cell changes during pregnancy in multiple sclerosis. Data came from immunoSEQ multiplex PCR; TCRdb stores just in-frame clones and leaves some out. The sample lists some 28,000 clones, around 89% occurring once. The source material was CD4+ T cells from peripheral blood mononuclear cells, sampled in the first trimester of pregnancy. The receptors were gathered from a female donor in good health, enrolled as a control in a pregnancy study.

The chain has TRBV9 and TRBJ2-1, with 8 bases that match TRBD2. With V trimmed by 2 bases and J by 3 bases, 4 bases remained unmatched. CDR3 size: 15 residues. Germline CDR1 reads SGDLS; CDR2 reads YYNGEE. The CDR3 region has the DNA TGTGCCAGCAGCGTGACCGGGACTAGCTACAATGAGCAGTTCTTC. This encodes CASSVTGTSYNEQFF.

The genes are TRBV28 and TRBJ1-2; weak D call: TRBD1 (6 bases). The ends were cut back, 7 bases at V and 4 bases at J, with 13 bases in the middle. This CDR3 is built from 13 residues. Germline CDR1 is MDHEN and CDR2 is SYDVKM. The CDR3 nucleotides read TGTGCCAGCACCCCACAGGGTCTCTATGGCTACACCTTC. Its translation: CASTPQGLYGYTF.

The chain has TRBV11-1 and TRBJ2-1; 9 bases line up with TRBD2. J was trimmed by 8 bases and V by 2 bases; bases with no gene match: 10. Germline CDR1 and CDR2: SGHAT and FQDESV (reference sequence). The CDR3 runs to 16 residues. The CDR3 loop is CASSLFRGRAGDEQFF. The CDR3 bases are TGTGCCAGCAGCTTATTTCGCGGGAGGGCCGGGGATGAGCAGTTCTTC.

This chain connects TRBV5-4 to TRBJ2-7; D is perhaps TRBD1 (5 bases). Germline CDR1 SGHNT, CDR2 YYREEE (reference sequence). The CDR3 has 13 amino acids. Trimming took 0 bases from V and 5 from J, leaving 9 bases between them. CDR3 loop: CASSLVGEHEQYF. The CDR3 bases are TGTGCCAGCAGCTTGGTAGGGGAACACGAGCAGTACTTC.

This chain joins TRBV29-1 and TRBJ2-5, with TRBD2 matching 11 bases. CDR3 length equals 15 residues. Germline-derived CDR1 and CDR2 are SQVTM and ANQGSEA. V dropped 7 bases and J dropped 4; count of bases not matched to a gene: 11. CDR3 loop: CSARDSGGAGETQYF. The CDR3 coding sequence is TGCAGCGCCCGGGATAGCGGGGGGGCGGGAGAGACCCAGTACTTC. Complete variable domain (other parts from reference TRBV29-1 and TRBJ2-5): SAVISQKPSRDICQRGTSLTIQCQVDSQVTMMFWYRQQPGQSLTLIATANQGSEATYESGFVIDKFPISRPNLTFSTLTVSNMSPEDSSIYLCSARDSGGAGETQYFGPGTRLLVL.

The rearrangement joins TRBV2 to TRBJ2-1, with D maybe TRBD2 (6 bases). V lost 4 bases to trimming and J lost 2 bases, with 12 bases between them. The CDR3 is 15 residues long. In germline, CDR1 is SNHLY, CDR2 FYNNEI. CDR3 protein: CASSGSSVAYNEQFF. As DNA, the CDR3 is TGTGCCAGCAGTGGGTCTAGCGTTGCCTACAATGAGCAGTTCTTC. Based on the CDR3 plus reference TRBV2 and TRBJ2-1, the full variable domain is EPEVTQTPSHQVTQMGQEVILRCVPISNHLYFYWYRQILGQKVEFLVSFYNNEISEKSEIFDDQFSVERPDGSNFTLKIRSTKLEDSAMYFCASSGSSVAYNEQFFGPGTRLTVL.

Details on this clone: Other nucleotide sequences from this sample produce the same CDR3. This chain connects TRBV19 to TRBJ1-5, with 7 bases that match TRBD1. The CDR3 spans 15 residues. In germline, CDR1 is LNHDA, CDR2 SQIVND (reference sequence). The junction had 3 bases not matched to a gene; V was cut back by 1 base and J by 3 bases. The CDR3 bases are TGTGCCAGTAGTATAGGCACAGGGGTCAATCAGCCCCAGCATTTT. Amino acids: CASSIGTGVNQPQHF.

The chain employs TRBV19 and TRBJ1-1; D uncertain. With 8 bases removed from V and 4 bases from J, the gap between germline ends came to 20 bases. Germline CDR1 and CDR2: LNHDA and SQIVND (reference sequence). This CDR3 is 15 amino acids long. The chain's CDR3 is CASLLFWAGGTEAFF. For the CDR3, the DNA is TGTGCCAGTTTGCTCTTTTGGGCGGGTGGCACTGAAGCTTTCTTT.

For the CDR3, the DNA is TGTGCCAGCAGCCGGGGGGTCCAAGAGACCCAGTACTTC. Its protein product is CASSRGVQETQYF. The V gene is TRBV11-3, the J gene TRBJ2-5; the match to TRBD2 covers 7 bases. The CDR3 length is 13 residues. Germline loops: CDR1 SGHNT, CDR2 YENEEA. After removal of 5 bases from V and 1 base from J, the junction contained 1 base not matched to a gene.

V gene TRBV25-1 combines with J gene TRBJ2-7, with TRBD1 identical over 7 bases. This CDR3 contains 13 residues. Germline CDR1 reads MGHDK; CDR2 reads SYGVNS. V shed 5 bases and J 5 bases; nucleotides not matched to a gene: 6. The CDR3 DNA reads as TGTGCCAGCAGTAGACAGGGAGTCCACGAGCAGTACTTC. Its translation is CASSRQGVHEQYF.

The V call is TRBV6-1, the J call TRBJ1-2, with a tentative D call TRBD1 (5 bases). The V and J ends lost 0 bases and 7 bases respectively, with 15 bases between them. The CDR3 spans 15 residues. Germline CDR1 MNHNS, CDR2 SASEGT. For the CDR3, the DNA is TGTGCCAGCAGTGAAGCGGGGCGCAGATCGGGTGGCTACACCTTC. The encoded protein is CASSEAGRRSGGYTF.

The chain recombines TRBV18 with TRBJ1-3; 7 bases fit TRBD1. The CDR3 covers 14 residues. CDR1 KGHSH and CDR2 LQKENI come from the germline V gene. V lost 6 bases to trimming and J lost 2 bases; unmatched junction nucleotides: 4. CDR3 region: CASSPGTAGNTIYF. DNA of the CDR3: TGTGCCAGCTCCCCAGGGACAGCTGGAAACACCATATATTTT. Drawing the rest from reference TRBV18 and TRBJ1-3, the complete variable domain is NAGVMQNPRHLVRRRGQEARLRCSPMKGHSHVYWYRQLPEEGLKFMVYLQKENIIDESGMPKERFSAEFPKEGPSILRIQQVVRGDSAAYFCASSPGTAGNTIYFGEGSWLTVV.

V usage is TRBV5-6 and J usage is TRBJ2-1, with 7 bases identical to TRBD1. The germline CDR1 and CDR2 sequences are SGHDT and YYEEEE. The CDR3 contains 12 residues. V was pared by 0 bases and J by 15 bases, with 6 bases of the junction left unmatched. The CDR3 protein is CASSLGQGHRFF. DNA of the CDR3: TGTGCCAGCAGCTTGGGACAGGGTCACCGGTTCTTC.

This chain links TRBV14 with TRBJ1-1; 9 bases fit TRBD1. V shed 4 bases, J shed 5 bases, and the junction held 8 bases outside the gene matches. Germline loops: CDR1 SGHDN, CDR2 FVKESK. There are 15 residues in the CDR3. Here the CDR3 DNA reads TGTGCCAGCAGCCGATGGACAGGGGCGGGGACTGAAGCTTTCTTT. This translates into CASSRWTGAGTEAFF.

V gene TRBV7-9 combines with J gene TRBJ1-2; no firm D call. Germline assignment: CDR1 SEHNR and CDR2 FQNEAQ (reference sequence). V was cut by 3 bases and J by 8 bases, with 10 bases left in between. The CDR3 runs to 12 residues. This CDR3 is CASSFRSMGYTF. The CDR3 DNA reads TGTGCCAGCAGCTTCCGCTCTATGGGCTACACCTTC. The variable domain in full, completed from reference TRBV7-9 and TRBJ1-2, reads DTGVSQNPRHKITKRGQNVTFRCDPISEHNRLYWYRQTLGQGPEFLTYFQNEAQLEKSRLLSDRFSAERPKGSFSTLEIQRTEQGDSAMYLCASSFRSMGYTFGSGTRLTVV.

This chain connects TRBV27 to TRBJ2-7, with 12 bases that match TRBD2. The V gene's germline CDR1 is MNHEY and CDR2 SMNVEV (reference sequence). V gave up 5 bases and J gave up 5 bases; unmatched junction bases: 4. CDR3 length: 14 amino acids. The CDR3 nucleotides read TGTGCCAGCAGTGGGCTAGCGGGGGGGCACGAGCAGTACTTC. This encodes CASSGLAGGHEQYF.

V gene TRBV5-6 combines with J gene TRBJ2-1, with D possibly TRBD2 on 6 matching bases. The CDR3 length is 13 residues. Germline lookup yields CDR1 SGHDT and CDR2 YYEEEE. Trimming took off 4 bases at V and 4 bases at J, with 9 bases between the two ends. The CDR3 DNA is TGTGCCAGCAGCCCAGGGACTTACAATGAGCAGTTCTTC. Its protein is CASSPGTYNEQFF.

This chain joins TRBV2 and TRBJ2-4, with a possible D match to TRBD1 (5 bases). The germline CDR1 and CDR2 sequences are SNHLY and FYNNEI. The CDR3 contains 14 residues. Trimming took 7 bases from V and 5 from J, leaving 15 bases between them. The DNA for the CDR3 is TGTGCCAGCACCCAGGGCGTGATTGAAAACATTCAGTACTTC. Protein product: CASTQGVIENIQYF.

The chain is built from TRBV14 and TRBJ2-3; D unclear. CDR1 SGHDN and CDR2 FVKESK come from the germline V gene. CDR3 length equals 12 residues. Trimming removed 6 bases at V and 2 bases at J, with 6 bases between. The CDR3 loop is CASSRATDTQYF. As DNA, the CDR3 is TGTGCCAGCAGTAGAGCCACAGATACGCAGTATTTT. The complete variable domain, with remaining parts taken from reference TRBV14 and TRBJ2-3, reads EAGVTQFPSHSVIEKGQTVTLRCDPISGHDNLYWYRRVMGKEIKFLLHFVKESKQDESGMPNNRFLAERTGGTYSTLKVQPAELEDSGVYFCASSRATDTQYFGPGTRLTVL.

The rearrangement joins TRBV2 to TRBJ2-5; D not resolved. Germline loops: CDR1 SNHLY, CDR2 FYNNEI. V dropped 4 bases and J dropped 1 base, with 7 bases sitting between them. This CDR3 comprises 13 residues. This chain's CDR3 is CASSALTQETQYF. As DNA, the CDR3 is TGTGCCAGCAGTGCACTTACCCAAGAGACCCAGTACTTC.

In its sample, this clone was seen once. The gene calls are TRBV18 and TRBJ2-7; TRBD1 agrees at 8 bases. Germline V gene lookup returns CDR1 KGHSH and CDR2 LQKENI. This CDR3 is built from 14 residues. Losses at the gene ends were 5 bases for V and 3 bases for J; bases not matched to a gene: 6. In DNA form, the CDR3 reads TGTGCCAGCTCAGCGGGACAGGCCAACTACGAGCAGTACTTC. Translation: CASSAGQANYEQYF.

The chain couples TRBV6-6 to TRBJ1-5; 7 positions agree with TRBD1. The germline V gene has CDR1 MNHNY and CDR2 SVGAGI (reference sequence). There are 14 residues in the CDR3. V gave up 5 bases and J gave up 2 bases; unmatched junction bases: 3. The CDR3 sequence is CASSVQGGNQPQHF. The CDR3 DNA reads TGTGCCAGCAGTGTCCAGGGGGGCAATCAGCCCCAGCATTTT.

The J gene is TRBJ1-1, the V gene TRBV28; D not resolved. CDR1 and CDR2 from the germline V gene are MDHEN and SYDVKM. Deletions cut 1 base from V and 6 bases from J, with 6 bases between. This CDR3 spans 12 amino acids. For the CDR3, the DNA is TGTGCCAGCAGTTTATTCCGAGCTGAAGCTTTCTTT. Its protein product is CASSLFRAEAFF.

The chain is built from TRBV6-6 and TRBJ2-7; D ambiguous. Germline assignment: CDR1 MNHNY and CDR2 SVGAGI (reference sequence). Trimming took 8 bases from V and 3 from J, leaving 20 bases between them. The CDR3 is 15 residues long. The CDR3 loop is CASSGFVNSHYEQYF. In DNA form, the CDR3 reads TGTGCCAGCTCTGGTTTTGTCAACTCTCACTACGAGCAGTACTTC.

V and J are TRBV7-7 and TRBJ2-1; 7 nucleotides agree with TRBD1. The V gene's germline CDR1 is SSHAT and CDR2 FNYEAQ (reference sequence). The CDR3 runs 13 residues. J gave up 5 bases and V 5 bases, and 3 bases lay outside the gene matches. The CDR3 coding sequence is TGTGCCAGCAGCCCGGGACAGAACAATGAGCAGTTCTTC. It codes for CASSPGQNNEQFF. Full variable domain (missing parts from reference TRBV7-7 and TRBJ2-1): GAGVSQSPRYKVTKRGQDVTLRCDPISSHATLYWYQQALGQGPEFLTYFNYEAQPDKSGLPSDRFSAERPEGSISTLTIQRTEQRDSAMYRCASSPGQNNEQFFGPGTRLTVL.

The V call is TRBV11-2, the J call TRBJ1-3; D gene unclear. Trimming left V 2 bases short and J 2 bases short, with 13 bases between. This CDR3 is 16 amino acids long. The germline gives CDR1 SGHAT, CDR2 FQNNGV. Here the CDR3 reads CASSLPTGGTGNTIYF. The CDR3, as DNA: TGTGCCAGCAGCTTACCGACGGGAGGGACTGGAAACACCATATATTTT. Full variable domain (remainder filled in from reference TRBV11-2 and TRBJ1-3): EAGVAQSPRYKIIEKRQSVAFWCNPISGHATLYWYQQILGQGPKLLIQFQNNGVVDDSQLPKDRFSAERLKGVDSTLKIQPAKLEDSAVYLCASSLPTGGTGNTIYFGEGSWLTVV.

The chain uses TRBV4-2 and TRBJ1-5; D not resolved. V was clipped by 4 bases and J by 2 bases, with 12 bases between them. Germline loops: CDR1 LGHNA, CDR2 YNFKEQ. The CDR3 loop spans 15 amino acids. Here the CDR3 DNA reads TGTGCCAGCAGCCCGGGCACGGGAGGCAATCAGCCCCAGCATTTT. This codes for CASSPGTGGNQPQHF.

V is TRBV11-3 and J is TRBJ2-3; D unresolved. The V gene lost 1 base and the J gene lost 3 bases, with 8 bases spanning the gap. The germline V gene encodes CDR1 SGHNT and CDR2 YENEEA. This CDR3 is built from 14 residues. The CDR3 loop reads CASSLASRTDTQYF. The CDR3 DNA reads as TGTGCCAGCAGCTTAGCGTCGAGAACAGATACGCAGTATTTT.

V is TRBV5-6 and J is TRBJ1-2; possibly TRBD1 for D (6 bases). Germline V CDR1 and CDR2: SGHDT, YYEEEE. Trimming took 3 bases from V and 5 from J, leaving 17 bases between them. The CDR3 runs 15 residues. In nucleotides, the CDR3 is TGTGCCAGCAGCTCACAGGGCCCCCTCGGGTATGGCTACACCTTC. Protein: CASSSQGPLGYGYTF. Variable domain in full (rest from reference TRBV5-6 and TRBJ1-2): DAGVTQSPTHLIKTRGQQVTLRCSPKSGHDTVSWYQQALGQGPQFIFQYYEEEERQRGNFPDRFSGHQFPNYSSELNVNALLLGDSALYLCASSSQGPLGYGYTFGSGTRLTVV.

V and J are TRBV27 and TRBJ2-1; no clear D gene. The CDR3 length is 13 residues. From germline, CDR1 is MNHEY and CDR2 SMNVEV (reference sequence). V was cut by 5 bases and J by 0 bases, with 5 bases left in between. The CDR3 sequence: CASSPISYNEQFF. In nucleotides, the CDR3 is TGTGCCAGCAGTCCAATCTCCTACAATGAGCAGTTCTTC.